This TCR beta chain was profiled in a study of Graves' ophthalmopathy and Graves' hyperthyroidism. This clonotype occurred many times. V dropped 6 bases and J dropped 6 bases, with 8 bases sitting between them. The CDR3 length is 12 residues. Germline CDR1 MDHEN, CDR2 SYDVKM. RNA transcripts were the source from which TCR beta CDR3 regions were amplified. The first-round RT-PCR employed HTBI primers together with the Qiagen OneStep RT-PCR kit. A multiplex PCR was then performed as the second round. TCRdb re-called the multiplex PCR reads through MiXCR, storing one row per CDR3 protein. This sample has 600,000 to 650,000 distinct CDR3 sequences, with about 20% found just once.

This chain connects TRBV28 to TRBJ2-2; D may be TRBD2 (5 bases). This clonotype was sampled from a woman aged 18-29 years with stable Graves' hyperthyroidism. Some clones in this sample may be carry-over from other donors' samples. Sequencing input: peripheral blood. The CDR3 region is CASRRRAGELFF. CDR3 nucleotides: TGTGCCAGCAGAAGGCGGGCCGGGGAGCTGTTTTTT. Full variable domain (outside the CDR3, taken from reference TRBV28 and TRBJ2-2): DVKVTQSSRYLVKRTGEKVFLECVQDMDHENMFWYRQDPGLGLRLIYFSYDVKMKEKGDIPEGYSVSREKKERFSLILESASTNQTSMYLCASRRRAGELFFGEGSRLTVL.